This is a list of T cell receptor beta chains from one sample in a study of blood T cell repertoires in COVID-19. Some clones are missing from TCRdb's copy, which holds only in-frame ones; the method was immunoSEQ multiplex PCR. Of approximately 110,000 clones listed, about 93% are singletons. Sequencing was performed on peripheral blood. The receptors shown here come from a man aged 45 to 65 with COVID-19, enrolled during active disease. Both conserved end residues are part of each CDR3. A D gene is named only where the DNA matches it firmly. Expanded clones are given a class, and other clones once, few, many or no size at all.

>TRBJ2-5|.|.|TRBV30
TGTGCCTGGAGTCGGGACTCCCAAGAGACCCAGTACTTC
CAWSRDSQETQYF
>TRBJ2-2|.|.|TRBV15
TGTGCCACCAGCCCCAGGGTGAACACCGGGGAGCTGTTTTTT
CATSPRVNTGELFF
>TRBJ2-3|TRBD1|.|TRBV19
TGTGCCAGTACGGACAGGGCCTTCACAGATACGCAGTATTTT
CASTDRAFTDTQYF
>TRBJ2-7|TRBD2|.|TRBV7-9
TGTGCCAGCAGCACCGACGGCGGACTAGCGGTCTACGAGCAGTACTTC
CASSTDGGLAVYEQYF
>TRBJ2-5|TRBD2|.|TRBV5-1
TGCGCCAGCAGCTTGGACATAGCGGGGGAGACCCAGTACTTC
CASSLDIAGETQYF
>TRBJ1-6|.|.|TRBV6-1
TGTGCCAGCAGTTCGGGGGACGGGAATAATTCACCCCTCCACTTT
CASSSGDGNNSPLHF
>TRBJ2-7|TRBD2|.|TRBV7-3
TGTGCCAGCAGCTTAAAATGGGGGGGCGAGCAGTACTTC
CASSLKWGGEQYF
>TRBJ1-1|.|.|TRBV5-1
TGCGCCAGCAGCTTCCAAGGGGGAGGGACTGAAGCTTTCTTT
CASSFQGGGTEAFF
>TRBJ2-1|.|.|TRBV7-2
TGTGCCAGCAGCTTAGCGGAGTGGTATGAGCAGTTCTTC
CASSLAEWYEQFF
>TRBJ2-1|TRBD2|.|TRBV4-1
TGCGCCAGCAGCCGAACCGGGCTAGCGGAGTCCTCCTACAATGAGCAGTTCTTC
CASSRTGLAESSYNEQFF
>TRBJ1-5|.|few|TRBV19
TGTGCCACCCGAAATTCGGCAGGGCTGAATCAGCCCCAGCATTTT
CATRNSAGLNQPQHF
>TRBJ1-1|TRBD1|.|TRBV5-1
TGCGCCAGCAGACTTGGGACAGGGGCGAACACTGAAGCTTTCTTT
CASRLGTGANTEAFF
>TRBJ1-4|TRBD1|.|TRBV29-1
TGCAGCGTGGGACAGAGTTCTGATGAAAAACTGTTTTTT
CSVGQSSDEKLFF
>TRBJ2-7|TRBD1|few|TRBV2
TGTGCCAGCACCCACCGGGGACAGGGCCCCTACGAGCAGTACTTC
CASTHRGQGPYEQYF
>TRBJ2-1|.|.|TRBV5-8
TGTGCCAGCAGCAACGGACACGCCAATGAGCAGTTCTTC
CASSNGHANEQFF
>TRBJ2-3|.|.|TRBV7-6
TGTGCCAGCAGCTTAGGACCTAGCGGCACAGATACGCAGTATTTT
CASSLGPSGTDTQYF
>TRBJ2-7|TRBD1|.|TRBV4-1
TGCGCCAGCAGCCAAGATCTTGACAGGGCACGTGAGCAGTACTTC
CASSQDLDRAREQYF
>TRBJ2-1|TRBD2|.|TRBV11-1
TGTGCCAGCAGCTTAGAGCGGGACTCCTACAATGAGCAGTTCTTC
CASSLERDSYNEQFF
>TRBJ2-2|.|.|TRBV24-1
TGTGCCACCGCCGACTCGGGGACTCGGTCCGGGGAGCTGTTTTTT
CATADSGTRSGELFF
>TRBJ2-2|TRBD2|.|TRBV24-1
TGTGCCACCAGTGATTTTAGCGGGAGTCCCCACACCGGGGAGCTGTTTTTT
CATSDFSGSPHTGELFF
>TRBJ1-1|.|.|TRBV7-9
TGTGCCAGCAGTTCCCACAGGATCTTGGGAACTGAAGCTTTCTTT
CASSSHRILGTEAFF
>TRBJ2-3|.|.|TRBV6-6
TGTGCCAGCAGTTACTCCCCTCAGGGGTTTACAGATACGCAGTATTTT
CASSYSPQGFTDTQYF
>TRBJ2-3|.|.|TRBV18
TGTGCCAGCTCACCACCGAGGGATACGCAGTATTTT
CASSPPRDTQYF
>TRBJ2-5|TRBD1|.|TRBV15
TGTGCCACCAGCAGAGGGGGACAGGGGGAGACCCAGTACTTC
CATSRGGQGETQYF
>TRBJ2-1|TRBD2|.|TRBV9
TGTGCCAGCAGCGTAGCCAGGGACTACCCCAGGGAGCAGTTCTTC
CASSVARDYPREQFF
>TRBJ2-4|TRBD2|.|TRBV7-9
TGTGCCAGCAGCTCCGGACTAGCGGGAGGGGACATTCAGTACTTC
CASSSGLAGGDIQYF
>TRBJ1-4|TRBD1|.|TRBV28
TGTGCCAGAGGGACAGGGGTTAAAAAACTGTTTTTT
CARGTGVKKLFF
>TRBJ2-1|.|.|TRBV24-1
TGTGCCACCAGCTCCGGGGGACTGGGACTTAATGAGCAGTTCTTC
CATSSGGLGLNEQFF
>TRBJ2-7|.|once|TRBV5-4
TGTGCCAGCAGCTGGCTTGGGCAGTACTTC
CASSWLGQYF
>TRBJ2-1|TRBD2|.|TRBV15
TGTGCCACCAGCAGAGACCCCGGGACTATTACTGAGCAGTTCTTC
CATSRDPGTITEQFF
>TRBJ2-4|.|.|TRBV10-3
TGTGCCATCAGTGAGTCGAATGAGGGCAGGAGGAACTTC
CAISESNEGRRNF
>TRBJ1-6|.|once|TRBV7-2
TGTGCCAGCAGCTTAGCGGCGGCTAATTCACCCCTCCACTTT
CASSLAAANSPLHF
>TRBJ2-2|TRBD1|.|TRBV4-3
TGCGCCAGCAGCGGCACGAGGGGGCTAGATCAAGGGGAGCTGTTTTTT
CASSGTRGLDQGELFF
>TRBJ1-3|TRBD1|.|TRBV18
TGTGCCAGCTCAGGGACAGAGGAATCTGGAAACACCATATATTTT
CASSGTEESGNTIYF
>TRBJ1-1|TRBD1|once|TRBV30
TGTGCCTGGAGTGCCTACGGACAGGCGAACACTGAAGCTTTCTTT
CAWSAYGQANTEAFF
>TRBJ1-2|.|.|TRBV7-8
TGTGCCAGCCTGAGCTACCCCGGAGGGTATGGCTACACCTTC
CASLSYPGGYGYTF
>TRBJ2-1|.|.|TRBV19
TGTGCCAGTTTAAGAACGGGGTCCTACAATGAGCAGTTCTTC
CASLRTGSYNEQFF
>TRBJ1-4|.|.|TRBV19
TGTGCCAGTACGGACTTTCCACCTAATGAAAAACTGTTTTTT
CASTDFPPNEKLFF
>TRBJ2-3|TRBD2|.|TRBV11-3
TGTGCCAGCAGCCCTACGAGACTAGCTAGCACAGATACGCAGTATTTT
CASSPTRLASTDTQYF
>TRBJ2-7|.|once|TRBV30
TGTGCCTGGAGTTTCGGGGTGAGCGAGCAGTACTTC
CAWSFGVSEQYF
>TRBJ2-3|.|.|TRBV15
TGTGCCACCAGCAGCTTGGTGGCCACAGATACGCAGTATTTT
CATSSLVATDTQYF
>TRBJ1-4|.|.|TRBV4-1
TGCGCCAGCAGCCAAGGTATCCAGGATGAAAAACTGTTTTTT
CASSQGIQDEKLFF
>TRBJ2-3|TRBD1|.|TRBV27
TGTGCCAGCAGTTTCGCCGGGACAGAAGAATTATTTACGCAGTATTTT
CASSFAGTEELFTQYF
>TRBJ2-6|.|few|TRBV7-2
TGTGCCAGCAGCCCCCGAGCGGGCTCAGGGGCCAACGTCCTGACTTTC
CASSPRAGSGANVLTF
>TRBJ2-7|TRBD2|.|TRBV15
TGTGCCACCAGCAGAGGACTAGCGGATTCCTACGAGCAGTACTTC
CATSRGLADSYEQYF
>TRBJ1-2|.|.|TRBV27
TGTGCCAGCAGTCTCCGGAGCGGGGTCTATGGCTACACCTTC
CASSLRSGVYGYTF
>TRBJ1-1|TRBD1|.|TRBV5-1
TGCGCCAGCAGCTTCGGGACAGGGCTTACTGAAGCTTTCTTT
CASSFGTGLTEAFF
>TRBJ1-4|.|once|TRBV28
TGTGCCAGCAGTTTTGAGGAAAAACTGTTTTTT
CASSFEEKLFF
>TRBJ1-3|.|once|TRBV5-1
TGCGCCAGCAGGCAGTCGGGGGGGAACTCTGGAAACACCATATATTTT
CASRQSGGNSGNTIYF
>TRBJ1-4|TRBD1|.|TRBV6-2/TRBV6-3
TGTGCCAGCAGTTCACAGGGGGGAGATGAAAAACTGTTTTTT
CASSSQGGDEKLFF
>TRBJ1-1|.|.|TRBV10-3
TGTGCCATCAGTGATACCGGGAATTCGAACACTGAAGCTTTCTTT
CAISDTGNSNTEAFF
>TRBJ2-1|TRBD2|once|TRBV19
TGTGCCAGTAGTCTCTGGACTAGCGGGAGTGCGAATGAGCAGTTCTTC
CASSLWTSGSANEQFF
>TRBJ2-7|.|.|TRBV20-1
TGCAGTGCTAGACTAGTCCACGAGCAGTACTTC
CSARLVHEQYF
>TRBJ2-7|TRBD1|once|TRBV28
TGTGCCAGCAGACCAACCGGGACAGGGGGCTACGAGCAGTACTTC
CASRPTGTGGYEQYF